This T cell receptor beta chain was recovered during a study of blood T cells in healthy people across ages. This clonotype turned up a few times. Its antigen remains unidentified. Alongside a J-beta primer mix, a sample-barcoded 5' primer served in a second PCR lasting about 6 to 11 cycles. TCRdb recomputed calls from the 5' RACE reads with MiXCR, one row per CDR3 protein. The table lists approximately 760,000 distinct CDR3 sequences, around 25% of them singletons. Regarding the study as a whole: It was found that TCR beta diversity correlated strongly with the percentage of naive T cells.

These same data were also listed under a study on T cells of mothers and their children.

The receptor comes from a boy aged 5-17 years in good health. The sample taken for sequencing was blood.

CDR3 sequence: CASSLGSGVEQYF. The CDR3 DNA follows: TGTGCCAGCAGCTTAGGTTCAGGGGTCGAGCAGTACTTC. The rearrangement links TRBV13 to TRBJ2-7; tentative D call: TRBD1 (6 bases). The CDR3 length is 13 residues. Germline values: CDR1 PRHDT, CDR2 FYEKMQ (reference sequence). Trimming pared 0 bases from V and 6 bases from J, leaving 9 bases between. The full variable domain, completed using reference TRBV13 and TRBJ2-7, is AAGVIQSPRHLIKEKRETATLKCYPIPRHDTVYWYQQGPGQDPQFLISFYEKMQSDKGSIPDRFSAQQFSDYHSELNMSSLELGDSALYFCASSLGSGVEQYFGPGTRLTVT.